These T cell receptor beta chains were read from a single sample in a study of cytomegalovirus exposure and HLA in healthy donors. Generated by immunoSEQ multiplex PCR, the TCRdb table keeps only in-frame clones and is missing some. The repertoire holds about 130,000 clones, with approximately 80% as singletons. The sequenced sample was PBMCs. Receptor source: a middle-aged woman in good health and CMV-seropositive. Both conserved end residues are part of each CDR3. The order of the fields is V gene, D gene, J gene, clone size, CDR3 protein, CDR3 DNA. A D gene is named only where the DNA matches it firmly. Clone size is shown for a subset of rows, as once, few, many or a class of expanded clone.

>TRBV29-1|TRBD1|TRBJ1-2|NA
CSVAQGALGYTF
TGCAGCGTCGCCCAGGGGGCGCTTGGCTACACCTTC
>TRBV28|TRBD1|TRBJ1-5|NA
CASSFTFGTGRSNQPQHF
TGTGCCAGCAGTTTCACCTTTGGGACAGGGCGTAGCAATCAGCCCCAGCATTTT
>TRBV5-1|NA|TRBJ1-3|NA
CASSLAVAGVSGNTIYF
TGCGCCAGCAGCTTGGCCGTGGCCGGGGTATCTGGAAACACCATATATTTT
>TRBV2|NA|TRBJ2-1|NA
CASILETSGGAGEQFF
NA
>TRBV9|TRBD1|TRBJ2-2|NA
CASSEGQANTGELFF
TGTGCCAGCAGCGAGGGACAGGCGAACACCGGGGAGCTGTTTTTT
>TRBV29-1|TRBD1|TRBJ1-1|NA
CSVEGDSLNTEAFF
TGCAGCGTTGAAGGGGACAGTTTGAACACTGAAGCTTTCTTT
>TRBV6-6|NA|TRBJ2-1|NA
CASSLQGNEQFF
TGTGCCAGCAGTTTACAGGGCAATGAGCAGTTCTTC
>TRBV28|TRBD2|TRBJ2-5|NA
CASSPGGAGQETQYF
TGTGCCAGCAGCCCGGGGGGGGCAGGACAAGAGACCCAGTACTTC
>TRBV2|NA|TRBJ1-5|NA
CASSEAADNQPQHF
TGTGCCAGCAGTGAAGCGGCAGACAATCAGCCCCAGCATTTT
>TRBV15|NA|TRBJ1-2|once
CATSREGGYGYTF
TGTGCCACCAGCAGAGAAGGGGGCTATGGCTACACCTTC
>TRBV10-3|TRBD2|TRBJ2-1|NA
CAISESLTSGKNEQFF
TGTGCCATCAGTGAGTCACTGACTAGCGGGAAGAATGAGCAGTTCTTC
>TRBV28|TRBD1|TRBJ1-1|NA
CASSPEQGVYTEAFF
TGTGCCAGCAGTCCAGAACAGGGGGTGTACACTGAAGCTTTCTTT
>TRBV7-2|NA|TRBJ2-1|NA
CASSSLGREQFF
TGTGCCAGCAGCTCCCTGGGGAGGGAGCAGTTCTTC
>TRBV5-4|TRBD1|TRBJ1-6|NA
CASSLGTGYNSPLHF
TGTGCCAGCAGCTTGGGGACAGGGTATAATTCACCCCTCCACTTT
>TRBV2|NA|TRBJ2-7|NA
CASSTLHEQYF
TGTGCCAGCAGCACATTACACGAGCAGTACTTC
>TRBV4-1|TRBD1|TRBJ2-1|few
CASSDEVKTGSHEQFF
TGCGCCAGCAGCGATGAAGTTAAGACAGGGTCGCATGAGCAGTTCTTC
>TRBV18|TRBD1|TRBJ2-7|once
CASSPPPGQLRGYEQYF
TGTGCCAGCTCACCACCACCGGGACAGCTCCGTGGTTACGAGCAGTACTTC
>TRBV28|NA|TRBJ1-1|NA
CASSLAGSNTEAFF
TGTGCCAGCAGTTTAGCAGGTTCGAACACTGAAGCTTTCTTT
>TRBV27|NA|TRBJ2-7|NA
CASSFRGLGPYEQYF
TGTGCCAGCAGTTTCAGGGGTCTAGGACCCTACGAGCAGTACTTC
>TRBV5-1|TRBD1|TRBJ1-1|NA
CASSPTRQGLGNTEAFF
TGCGCCAGCAGCCCGACCAGACAGGGTTTAGGGAACACTGAAGCTTTCTTT
>TRBV2|TRBD1|TRBJ1-2|NA
CASRVGTGDGYTF
TGTGCCAGCAGGGTCGGGACAGGCGATGGCTACACCTTC
>TRBV2|NA|TRBJ1-5|NA
CASSGAGRDSNQPQHF
TGTGCCAGCAGCGGGGCAGGGCGGGATAGCAATCAGCCCCAGCATTTT
>TRBV27|TRBD1|TRBJ2-7|NA
CASSPRGTGMYEQYF
TGTGCCAGCAGTCCACGCGGGACAGGCATGTACGAGCAGTACTTC
>TRBV6-1|TRBD1|TRBJ1-6|few
CASSGGTGGPYNSPLHF
TGTGCCAGCAGTGGGGGGACAGGGGGCCCCTATAATTCACCCCTCCACTTT
>TRBV2|TRBD1|TRBJ1-5|NA
CASRGTENQPQHF
TGTGCCAGCAGGGGGACAGAGAATCAGCCCCAGCATTTT
>TRBV9|TRBD2|TRBJ2-7|NA
CASSAHSGIAYEQYF
TGTGCCAGCAGCGCCCATAGCGGGATCGCCTACGAGCAGTACTTC
>TRBV4-2|TRBD1|TRBJ1-4|NA
CASSQEDRGVEKLFF
TGTGCCAGCAGCCAAGAGGACAGGGGAGTTGAAAAACTGTTTTTT
>TRBV5-6|TRBD1|TRBJ1-4|NA
CASSLTGALNEKLFF
TGTGCCAGCAGCTTGACAGGGGCCCTTAATGAAAAACTGTTTTTT
>TRBV5-1|TRBD2|TRBJ2-1|NA
CASSLFEREWFF
TGCGCCAGCAGCTTATTTGAGCGGGAGTGGTTCTTC
>TRBV30|NA|TRBJ2-6|NA
CAWTRGGGGANVLTF
TGTGCCTGGACCAGAGGTGGAGGTGGGGCCAACGTCCTGACTTTC
>TRBV5-4|TRBD2|TRBJ2-5|NA
CALARSGGEGETQYF
TGTGCCCTCGCCCGTAGCGGGGGAGAGGGAGAGACCCAGTACTTC
>TRBV28|NA|TRBJ2-1|NA
CASSWRGSSYNEQFF
TGTGCCAGCAGCTGGCGTGGGAGCTCCTACAATGAGCAGTTCTTC
>TRBV7-2|NA|TRBJ2-5|NA
CASSPRFPETQYF
TGTGCCAGCAGTCCTCGGTTTCCGGAGACCCAGTACTTC
>TRBV14|TRBD1|TRBJ1-3|NA
CASSPTGGGNTIYF
TGTGCCAGCAGCCCGACAGGGGGTGGAAACACCATATATTTT
>TRBV6-6|NA|TRBJ1-1|NA
CASSYEGTEAFF
TGTGCCAGCAGTTATGAGGGCACTGAAGCTTTCTTT
>TRBV6-5|NA|TRBJ1-5|NA
CASSYSGQSGQPQHF
TGTGCCAGCAGTTACTCGGGACAATCGGGTCAGCCCCAGCATTTT
>TRBV4-1|NA|TRBJ1-2|NA
CASSQLQGSANYGYTF
TGCGCCAGCAGCCAACTACAGGGCTCAGCTAACTATGGCTACACCTTC
>TRBV5-4|NA|TRBJ1-1|NA
CASSLVGGQMNTEAFF
TGTGCCAGCAGCTTGGTGGGGGGGCAAATGAACACTGAAGCTTTCTTT
>TRBV9|NA|TRBJ1-3|NA
CASSVAGNRANTIYF
TGTGCCAGCAGCGTAGCTGGGAACAGGGCAAACACCATATATTTT
>TRBV11-2|NA|TRBJ2-7|once
CASRRLLSSYEQYF
TGTGCCAGCAGAAGACTGTTAAGCTCCTACGAGCAGTACTTC
>TRBV9|NA|TRBJ1-1|once
CASSVVWQGTEAFF
TGTGCCAGCAGCGTAGTATGGCAGGGGACTGAAGCTTTCTTT
>TRBV6-1|TRBD1|TRBJ2-1|NA
CASSEDRGLWNEQFF
TGTGCCAGCAGCGAGGACAGGGGGCTTTGGAATGAGCAGTTCTTC
>TRBV15|NA|TRBJ1-4|NA
CATSRGTGYEKLFF
TGTGCCACCAGCAGAGGCACGGGGTATGAAAAACTGTTTTTT
>TRBV28|TRBD1|TRBJ1-5|few
CASSLTGTGTSFRSNQPQHF
TGTGCCAGCAGTTTAACCGGGACAGGGACCTCTTTTAGGAGCAATCAGCCCCAGCATTTT
>TRBV7-6|NA|TRBJ1-3|NA
CASSSQGKFISIYF
TGTGCCAGCAGCTCCCAGGGTAAGTTTATCTCCATATATTTT
>TRBV4-2|TRBD2|TRBJ2-5|NA
CASSQAGGEETQYF
TGTGCCAGCAGCCAAGCGGGAGGGGAAGAGACCCAGTACTTC
>TRBV10-3|TRBD1|TRBJ1-6|NA
CATTRDRANSPLHF
TGTGCCACAACTAGGGACAGGGCAAATTCACCCCTCCACTTT
>TRBV9|TRBD1|TRBJ2-2|NA
CASSVVTGAAGELFF
TGTGCCAGCAGCGTAGTAACAGGGGCGGCCGGGGAGCTGTTTTTT
>TRBV19|NA|TRBJ1-3|few
CASRDTGLANTIYF
TGTGCCAGTAGGGACACAGGGCTGGCAAACACCATATATTTT
>TRBV28|NA|TRBJ2-4|NA
CASNDLLGHQYF
TGTGCCAGCAATGACCTCCTTGGACACCAGTACTTC
>TRBV7-2|NA|TRBJ2-1|NA
CASKTSHGSQEVREQFF
TGTGCCAGTAAAACCTCACACGGGAGCCAAGAGGTGCGTGAGCAGTTCTTC